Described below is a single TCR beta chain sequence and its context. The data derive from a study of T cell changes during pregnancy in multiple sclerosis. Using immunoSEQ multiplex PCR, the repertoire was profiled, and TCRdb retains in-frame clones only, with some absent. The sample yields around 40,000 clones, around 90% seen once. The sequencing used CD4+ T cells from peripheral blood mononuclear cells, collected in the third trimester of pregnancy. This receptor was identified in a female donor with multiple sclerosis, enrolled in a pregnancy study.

CDR3 in amino acids: CATSRDRGSSGEKLFF. CDR3 bases: TGTGCCACCAGCAGAGATCGAGGGTCTAGTGGTGAAAAACTGTTTTTT. The V call is TRBV15, the J call TRBJ1-4, with D uncertain. Germline CDR1 is LNHNV and CDR2 is YYDKDF (reference sequence). V lost 0 bases to trimming and J lost 7 bases, with 15 bases between them. This CDR3 has 16 amino acids.